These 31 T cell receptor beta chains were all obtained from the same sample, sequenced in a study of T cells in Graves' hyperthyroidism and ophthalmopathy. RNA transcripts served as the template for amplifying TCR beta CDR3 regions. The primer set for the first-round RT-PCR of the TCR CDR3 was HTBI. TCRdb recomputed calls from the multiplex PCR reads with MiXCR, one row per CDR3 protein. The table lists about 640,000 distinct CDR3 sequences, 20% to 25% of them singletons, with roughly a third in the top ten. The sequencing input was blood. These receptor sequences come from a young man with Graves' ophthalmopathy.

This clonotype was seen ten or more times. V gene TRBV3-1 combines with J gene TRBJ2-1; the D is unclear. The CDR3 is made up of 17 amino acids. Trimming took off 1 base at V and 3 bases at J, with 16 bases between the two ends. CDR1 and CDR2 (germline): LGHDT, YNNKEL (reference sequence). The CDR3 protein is CASSQGASRMGYNEQFF. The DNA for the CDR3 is TGTGCCAGCAGCCAAGGTGCCTCCCGAATGGGCTACAATGAGCAGTTCTTC.

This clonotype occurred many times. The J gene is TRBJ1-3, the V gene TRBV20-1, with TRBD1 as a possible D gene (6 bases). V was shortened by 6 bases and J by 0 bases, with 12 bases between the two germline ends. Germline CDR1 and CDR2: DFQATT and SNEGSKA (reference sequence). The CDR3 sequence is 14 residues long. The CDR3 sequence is CSARHRDSGNTIYF. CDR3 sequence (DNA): TGCAGTGCCCGGCACAGGGACTCTGGAAACACCATATATTTT.

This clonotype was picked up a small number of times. The CDR3 loop reads CASSTTGTRFEQYF. The CDR3 DNA sequence: TGTGCCAGCAGTACCACCGGGACTAGATTCGAGCAGTACTTC. The rearrangement uses TRBV28 and TRBJ2-7; TRBD2 matches 8 bases. J lost 6 bases, V lost 5 bases, and 9 bases had no gene match. CDR3 length equals 14 residues. Germline loops: CDR1 MDHEN, CDR2 SYDVKM.

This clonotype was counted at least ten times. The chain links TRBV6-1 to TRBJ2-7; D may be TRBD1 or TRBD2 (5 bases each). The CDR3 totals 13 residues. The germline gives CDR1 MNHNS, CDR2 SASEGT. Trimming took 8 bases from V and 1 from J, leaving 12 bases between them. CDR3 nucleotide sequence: TGTGCCAGCTCGGGACCGTCTTCCTACGAGCAGTACTTC. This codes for CASSGPSSYEQYF.

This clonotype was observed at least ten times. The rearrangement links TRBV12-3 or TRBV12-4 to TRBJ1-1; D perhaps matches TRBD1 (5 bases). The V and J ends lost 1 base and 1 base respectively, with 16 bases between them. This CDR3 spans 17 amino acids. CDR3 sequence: CASSLGGGWGSNTEAFF. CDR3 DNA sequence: TGTGCCAGCAGTTTAGGGGGAGGATGGGGGTCGAACACTGAAGCTTTCTTT.

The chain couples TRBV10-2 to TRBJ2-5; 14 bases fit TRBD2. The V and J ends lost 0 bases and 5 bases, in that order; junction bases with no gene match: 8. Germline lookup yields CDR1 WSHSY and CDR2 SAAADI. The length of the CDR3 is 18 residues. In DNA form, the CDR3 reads TGCGCCAGCAGTGAGTCGGAGGGACTAGCGGGAGCGGGGGAGACCCAGTACTTC. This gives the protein CASSESEGLAGAGETQYF.

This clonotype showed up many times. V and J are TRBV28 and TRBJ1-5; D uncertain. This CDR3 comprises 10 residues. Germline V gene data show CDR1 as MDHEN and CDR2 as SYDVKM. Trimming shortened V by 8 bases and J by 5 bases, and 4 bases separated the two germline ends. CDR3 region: CASGDQPQHF. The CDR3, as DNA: TGTGCCAGCGGTGATCAGCCCCAGCATTTT.

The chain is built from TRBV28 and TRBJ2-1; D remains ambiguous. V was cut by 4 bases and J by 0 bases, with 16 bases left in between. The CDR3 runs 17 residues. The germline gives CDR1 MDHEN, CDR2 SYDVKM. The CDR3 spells CASSSPDPASSYNEQFF. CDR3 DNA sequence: TGTGCCAGCAGTTCTCCGGACCCCGCGAGCTCCTACAATGAGCAGTTCTTC.

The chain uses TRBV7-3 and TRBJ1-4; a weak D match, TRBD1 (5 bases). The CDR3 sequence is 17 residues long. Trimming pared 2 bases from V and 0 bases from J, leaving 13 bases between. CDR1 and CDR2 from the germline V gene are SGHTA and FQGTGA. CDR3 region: CASSLAMMGATNEKLFF. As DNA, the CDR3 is TGTGCCAGCAGCTTAGCAATGATGGGGGCAACTAATGAAAAACTGTTTTTT.

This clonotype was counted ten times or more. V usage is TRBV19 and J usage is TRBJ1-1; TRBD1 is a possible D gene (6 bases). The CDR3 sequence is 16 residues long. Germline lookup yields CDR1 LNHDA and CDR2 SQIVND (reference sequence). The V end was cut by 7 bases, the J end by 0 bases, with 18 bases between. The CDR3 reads CASKIFFGGVNTEAFF. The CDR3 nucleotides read TGTGCCAGTAAGATTTTTTTCGGGGGCGTGAACACTGAAGCTTTCTTT. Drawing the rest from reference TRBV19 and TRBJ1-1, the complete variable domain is DGGITQSPKYLFRKEGQNVTLSCEQNLNHDAMYWYRQDPGQGLRLIYYSQIVNDFQKGDIAEGYSVSREKKESFPLTVTSAQKNPTAFYLCASKIFFGGVNTEAFFGQGTRLTVV.

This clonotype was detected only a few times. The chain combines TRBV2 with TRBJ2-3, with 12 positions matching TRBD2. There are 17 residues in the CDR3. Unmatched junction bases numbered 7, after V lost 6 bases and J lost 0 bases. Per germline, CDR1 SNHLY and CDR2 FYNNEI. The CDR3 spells CASRYQTSGGSTDTQYF. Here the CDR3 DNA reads TGTGCCAGCAGATACCAAACTAGCGGGGGGAGCACAGATACGCAGTATTTT.

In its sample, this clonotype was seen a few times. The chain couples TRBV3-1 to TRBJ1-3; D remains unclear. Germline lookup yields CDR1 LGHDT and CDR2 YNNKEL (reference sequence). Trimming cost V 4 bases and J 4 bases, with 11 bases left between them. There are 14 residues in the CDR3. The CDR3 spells CASSPTLSGNTIYF. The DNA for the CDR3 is TGTGCCAGCAGCCCTACCCTCTCCGGAAACACCATATATTTT.

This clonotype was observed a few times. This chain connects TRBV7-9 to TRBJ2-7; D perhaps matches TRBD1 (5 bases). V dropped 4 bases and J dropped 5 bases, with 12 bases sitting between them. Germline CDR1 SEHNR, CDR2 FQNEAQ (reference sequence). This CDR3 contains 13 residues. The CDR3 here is CASSSPGLHEQYF. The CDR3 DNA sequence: TGTGCCAGCAGCTCTCCAGGGCTGCACGAGCAGTACTTC.

The CDR3 loop reads CSAAGGAGSPLHF. The DNA for the CDR3 is TGCAGTGCAGCAGGGGGCGCAGGGTCACCCCTCCACTTT. The V gene is TRBV20-1, the J gene TRBJ1-6, with 8 bases aligning to TRBD1. The CDR3 spans 13 residues. Germline V gene sequence: CDR1 DFQATT, CDR2 SNEGSKA (reference sequence). V lost 6 bases to trimming and J lost 10 bases; unmatched junction nucleotides: 8.

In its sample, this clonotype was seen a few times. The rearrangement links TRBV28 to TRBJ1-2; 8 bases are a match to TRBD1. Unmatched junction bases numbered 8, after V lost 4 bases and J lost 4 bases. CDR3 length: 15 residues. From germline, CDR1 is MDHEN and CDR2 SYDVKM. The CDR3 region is CASSSQGVGFYGYTF. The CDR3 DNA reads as TGTGCCAGCAGTTCACAGGGGGTGGGCTTCTATGGCTACACCTTC.

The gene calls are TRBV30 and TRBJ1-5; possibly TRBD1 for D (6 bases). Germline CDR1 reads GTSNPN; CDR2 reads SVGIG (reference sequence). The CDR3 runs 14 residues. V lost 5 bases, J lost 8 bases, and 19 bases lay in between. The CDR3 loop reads CAWGARTVLEPQHF. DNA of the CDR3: TGTGCCTGGGGCGCTAGGACAGTCCTTGAGCCCCAGCATTTT.

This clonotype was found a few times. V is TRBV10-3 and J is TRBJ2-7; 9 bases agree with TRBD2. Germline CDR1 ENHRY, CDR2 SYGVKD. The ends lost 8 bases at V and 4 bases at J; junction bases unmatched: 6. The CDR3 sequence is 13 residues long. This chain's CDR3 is CAIGSGRFYEQYF. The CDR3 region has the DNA TGTGCCATCGGAAGCGGGAGGTTTTACGAGCAGTACTTC.

CDR3 in amino acids: CASSSASGTNEQFF. CDR3 in DNA: TGCGCCAGCAGTAGCGCTAGCGGGACGAATGAGCAGTTCTTC. This chain joins TRBV10-2 and TRBJ2-1; 9 bases match TRBD2. Trimming removed 5 bases from V and 7 bases from J; junction bases left unmatched: 6. The CDR3 extends over 14 amino acids. Germline V gives CDR1 WSHSY, CDR2 SAAADI.

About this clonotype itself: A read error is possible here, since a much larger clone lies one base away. The CDR3 sequence is CASSLVSTGASYEQYF. DNA of the CDR3: TGTGCCAGCAGCTTAGTGTCGACTGGCGCGTCCTACGAGCAGTACTTC. The V gene is TRBV7-2, the J gene TRBJ2-7; D gene ambiguous. The CDR3 consists of 16 residues. CDR1 is SGHTA, CDR2 FQGNSA, per germline. V was shortened by 1 base and J by 1 base, with 14 bases between the two germline ends.

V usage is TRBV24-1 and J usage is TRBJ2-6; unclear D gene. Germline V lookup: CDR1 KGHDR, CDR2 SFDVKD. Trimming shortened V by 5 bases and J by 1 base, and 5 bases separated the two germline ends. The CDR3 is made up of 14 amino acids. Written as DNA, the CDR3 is TGTGCCACCAGTGCCGGGTCTGGGGCCAACGTCCTGACTTTC. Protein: CATSAGSGANVLTF.

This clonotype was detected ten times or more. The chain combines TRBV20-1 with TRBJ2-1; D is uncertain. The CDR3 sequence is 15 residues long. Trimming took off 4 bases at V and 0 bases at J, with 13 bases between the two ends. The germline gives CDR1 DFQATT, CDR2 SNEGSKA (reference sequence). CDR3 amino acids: CSAIGHLSSYNEQFF. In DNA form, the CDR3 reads TGCAGTGCTATCGGCCACCTTAGCTCCTACAATGAGCAGTTCTTC.

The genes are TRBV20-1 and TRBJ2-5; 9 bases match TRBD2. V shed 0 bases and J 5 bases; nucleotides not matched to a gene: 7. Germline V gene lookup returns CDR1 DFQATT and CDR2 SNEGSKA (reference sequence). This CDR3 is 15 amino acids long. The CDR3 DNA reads TGCAGTGCTAGAGACGAGAGCGGGAGGCGGGAGACCCAGTACTTC. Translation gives CSARDESGRRETQYF.

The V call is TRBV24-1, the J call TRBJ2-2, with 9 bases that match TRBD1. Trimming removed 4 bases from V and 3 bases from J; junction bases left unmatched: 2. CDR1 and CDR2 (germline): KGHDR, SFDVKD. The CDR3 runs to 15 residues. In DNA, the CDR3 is TGTGCCACCAGTGAATGGGACAGGGACACCGGGGAGCTGTTTTTT. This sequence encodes CATSEWDRDTGELFF.

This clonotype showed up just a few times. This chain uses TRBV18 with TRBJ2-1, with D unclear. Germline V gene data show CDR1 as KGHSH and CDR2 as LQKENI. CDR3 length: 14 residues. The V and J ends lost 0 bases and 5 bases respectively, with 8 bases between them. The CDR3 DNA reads TGTGCCAGCTCACCACCAACGCTAAACAATGAGCAGTTCTTC. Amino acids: CASSPPTLNNEQFF.

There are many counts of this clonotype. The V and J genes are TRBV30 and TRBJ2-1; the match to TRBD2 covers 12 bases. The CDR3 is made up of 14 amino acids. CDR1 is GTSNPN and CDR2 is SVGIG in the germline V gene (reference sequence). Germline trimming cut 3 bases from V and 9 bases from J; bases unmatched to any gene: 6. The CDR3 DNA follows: TGTGCCTGGAGCCGACTAGCGGGAGCGGGTGAGCAGTTCTTC. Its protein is CAWSRLAGAGEQFF.

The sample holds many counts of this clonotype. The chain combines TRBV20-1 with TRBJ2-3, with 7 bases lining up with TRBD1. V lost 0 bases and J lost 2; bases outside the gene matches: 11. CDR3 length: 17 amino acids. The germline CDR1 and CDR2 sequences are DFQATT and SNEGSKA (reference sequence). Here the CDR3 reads CSARERRTGTDTDTQYF. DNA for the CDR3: TGCAGTGCTAGAGAGCGTCGGACAGGAACCGACACAGATACGCAGTATTTT.

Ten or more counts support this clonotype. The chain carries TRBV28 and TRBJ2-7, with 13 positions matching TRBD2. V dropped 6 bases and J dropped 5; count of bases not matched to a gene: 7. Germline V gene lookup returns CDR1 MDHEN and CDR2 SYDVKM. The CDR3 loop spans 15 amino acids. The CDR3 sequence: CASSSPGLAGNEQYF. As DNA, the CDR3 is TGTGCCAGCAGCTCCCCGGGACTAGCGGGAAACGAGCAGTACTTC.

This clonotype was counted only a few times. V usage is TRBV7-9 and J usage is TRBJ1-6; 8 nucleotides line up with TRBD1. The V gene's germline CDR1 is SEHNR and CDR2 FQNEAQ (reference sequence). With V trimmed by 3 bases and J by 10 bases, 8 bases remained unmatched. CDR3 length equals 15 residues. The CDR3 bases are TGTGCCAGCAGCTTTTCAGGACAGGGTGGCTCACCCCTCCACTTT. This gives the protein CASSFSGQGGSPLHF.

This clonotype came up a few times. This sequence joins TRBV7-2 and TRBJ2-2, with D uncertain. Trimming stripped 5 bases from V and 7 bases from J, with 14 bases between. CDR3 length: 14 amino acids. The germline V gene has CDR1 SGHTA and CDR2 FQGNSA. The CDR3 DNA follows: TGTGCCAGCAGCCAAAGTTTGGGGATCGGGGAGCTGTTTTTT. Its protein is CASSQSLGIGELFF.

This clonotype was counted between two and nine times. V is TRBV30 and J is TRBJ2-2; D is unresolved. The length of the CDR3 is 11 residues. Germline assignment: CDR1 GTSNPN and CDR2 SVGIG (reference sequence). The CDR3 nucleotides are TGTGCTCAGGCAGCCACCGGGGAGCTGTTTTTT. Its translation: CAQAATGELFF.

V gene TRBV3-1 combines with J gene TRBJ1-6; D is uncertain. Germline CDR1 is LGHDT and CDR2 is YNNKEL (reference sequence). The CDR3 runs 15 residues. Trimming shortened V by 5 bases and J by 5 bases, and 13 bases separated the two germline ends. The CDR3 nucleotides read TGTGCCAGCAGCGAACCCTCAGCAAATAATTCACCCCTCCACTTT. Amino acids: CASSEPSANNSPLHF. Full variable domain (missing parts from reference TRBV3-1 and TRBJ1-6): DTAVSQTPKYLVTQMGNDKSIKCEQNLGHDTMYWYKQDSKKFLKIMFSYNNKELIINETVPNRFSPKSPDKAHLNLHINSLELGDSAVYFCASSEPSANNSPLHFGNGTRLTVT.